The rows below give T cell receptor beta chains drawn from one sample of a study of T cells in Graves' hyperthyroidism and ophthalmopathy. TCRdb passed the multiplex PCR reads through MiXCR, listing each CDR3 protein once. Of about 360,000 distinct CDR3 sequences detected, approximately 20% appear once; the ten largest clones hold about 4%. Sequencing was done on a sample of blood. The receptors here all came from a woman aged 18-29 years with Graves' hyperthyroidism. Both conserved end residues are part of each CDR3. Fields, in order: D gene, J gene, clone size, V gene, CDR3 DNA, CDR3 protein. A D gene is named only where the DNA matches it firmly. Where a row states a size, it is once, few, many or the class of an expanded clone; other rows omit it.

NA,TRBJ2-2,many,TRBV27,TGTGCCAGCAGTCCTTACTTAGCCCTGGAGAGCCCGGCCCCTATGGTGCTGTTTTTT,CASSPYLALESPAPMVLFF
NA,TRBJ1-2,many,TRBV6-2/TRBV6-3,TGTGCCAGCAGTTATACGGCCAGAGCTAACTATGGCTACACCTTC,CASSYTARANYGYTF
TRBD1,TRBJ2-7,many,TRBV20-1,TGCAGTGTACCGGGACAGGGGGCCTACGAGCAGTACTTC,CSVPGQGAYEQYF
NA,TRBJ1-5,many,TRBV12-3/TRBV12-4,TGTGCCAGCAGGAGAACAAGGGATAGCAATCAGCCCCAGCATTTT,CASRRTRDSNQPQHF
NA,TRBJ1-2,many,TRBV12-3/TRBV12-4,TGTGCCAGCACCACGGGCGGAGGAGGTGGCTACACCTTC,CASTTGGGGGYTF
NA,TRBJ2-5,many,TRBV6-5,TGTGCCAGCAGTTACTGGCGCTCCCAAGAGACCCAGTACTTC,CASSYWRSQETQYF
NA,TRBJ2-5,NA,TRBV6-1,TGTGCCAGCAGTGAACGGCAGGGCAGGGAGACCCAGTACTTC,CASSERQGRETQYF
TRBD2,TRBJ2-7,many,TRBV20-1,TGCAGTGCCTTCTCGAGCGGGGTGGAAGGCTACGAGCAGTACTTC,CSAFSSGVEGYEQYF
TRBD1,TRBJ2-7,NA,TRBV6-1,TGTGCCAGCAGTGCCGGGACAGGGGGACACGAGCAGTACTTC,CASSAGTGGHEQYF
NA,TRBJ2-7,many,TRBV3-1,TGTGCCAGCAGCCAACAAGCGGAAACCTACGAGCAGTACTTC,CASSQQAETYEQYF
NA,TRBJ1-2,NA,TRBV20-1,TGCAGCGGGGCCCGGGGGGTCTATGGCTACACCTTC,CSGARGVYGYTF
NA,TRBJ1-5,many,TRBV30,TGTGCCTGGAATAGGGTGGGGAATCAGCCCCAGCATTTT,CAWNRVGNQPQHF
NA,TRBJ1-5,NA,TRBV15,TGTGCCACCAGCAGGGGGTTTCGCAATCAGCCCCAGCATTTT,CATSRGFRNQPQHF
NA,TRBJ1-6,NA,TRBV20-1,TGCAGTGCCGCGGTGGGAGGCAGGCGGGCTTCACCCCTCCACTTT,CSAAVGGRRASPLHF
NA,TRBJ1-3,many,TRBV20-1,TGCAGTGCTAGCCTCTGGGACTCTGGAAACACCATATATTTT,CSASLWDSGNTIYF
TRBD2,TRBJ2-7,many,TRBV4-1,TGCGCCAGCAGCCAAGAAGGGGGGACTAGCGGGCCAGTTCGCTACGAGCAGTACTTC,CASSQEGGTSGPVRYEQYF
NA,TRBJ2-2,many,TRBV20-1,TGCAGTGCTAGGGGAGCGGGACACTCACCCGCGAACACCGGGGAGCTGTTTTTT,CSARGAGHSPANTGELFF
TRBD1,TRBJ1-2,many,TRBV15,TGTGCCACCCGTGAACCGGATCTGGGACAGCACTATGGCTACACCTTC,CATREPDLGQHYGYTF
NA,TRBJ1-1,many,TRBV5-1,TGCGCCAGCAGCTTCGACGGGTCGAACACTGAAGCTTTCTTT,CASSFDGSNTEAFF
TRBD2,TRBJ2-7,many,TRBV6-2/TRBV6-3,TGTGCCAGCAGTTACTTTGGCGGGGGGGCCTACGAGCAGTACTTC,CASSYFGGGAYEQYF
NA,TRBJ1-1,many,TRBV2,TGTGCCAGCAGTACAGGAACCGAAGCTTTCTTT,CASSTGTEAFF
TRBD1,TRBJ1-5,NA,TRBV18,TGTGCCAGCTCACCCCCGGGACAGTATCAGCCCCAGCATTTT,CASSPPGQYQPQHF
TRBD1,TRBJ1-1,many,TRBV18,TGTGCCAGCTCGCCGGGACAGACGAACACTGAAGCTTTCTTT,CASSPGQTNTEAFF
NA,TRBJ1-2,many,TRBV10-1,TGCGCCAGCAGTGAGAACGGGCACTATGGCTACACCTTC,CASSENGHYGYTF
NA,TRBJ1-5,many,TRBV18,TGTGCCAGCTCACCATTACAGGGCGCTCAGCCCCAGCATTTT,CASSPLQGAQPQHF
NA,TRBJ1-5,many,TRBV12-5,TGTGCTAGTGGTTCGGGGGGGAATCAGCCCCAGCATTTT,CASGSGGNQPQHF
TRBD2,TRBJ2-7,many,TRBV7-3,TGTGCCAGCAGCTTAAGTTCTAGCGGGGACTACGAGCAGTACTTC,CASSLSSSGDYEQYF
NA,TRBJ2-7,NA,TRBV12-5,TGTGCTAGTGGTCAGAACCGGTCAGCCGGGGAGGAGCAGTACTTC,CASGQNRSAGEEQYF
TRBD2,TRBJ2-7,many,TRBV28,TGTGCCAGCAGTTCGATTCACCTTTGGCGGGACTACTACGAGCAGTACTTC,CASSSIHLWRDYYEQYF
NA,TRBJ1-1,many,TRBV30,TGTGCCTGCGAGATGGGGCTCACTGAAGCTTTCTTT,CACEMGLTEAFF
NA,TRBJ2-7,many,TRBV7-9,TGTGCCAGCAGCTGGTTACAGGGCAACGAGCAGTACTTC,CASSWLQGNEQYF
TRBD1,TRBJ2-7,NA,TRBV6-9,TGTGCCAGCAGGATGAGTTTCCGGGACAGAGGAGACTACGAGCAGTACTTC,CASRMSFRDRGDYEQYF
NA,TRBJ1-2,many,TRBV12-3/TRBV12-4,TGTGCCAGCAGTTTAGTCCAGGGTGGCTACACCTTC,CASSLVQGGYTF
NA,TRBJ1-2,NA,TRBV6-5,TGTGCCAGCAGTTACGGGGGACCCAACTATGGCTACACCTTC,CASSYGGPNYGYTF
NA,TRBJ2-7,many,TRBV6-5,TGTGCCAGCAGTTACTCGATAAGGGCAACCTACGAGCAGTACTTC,CASSYSIRATYEQYF
TRBD2,TRBJ2-5,NA,TRBV27,TGTGCCAGCAGTTTATCTAGCGGGGGCCCTAGGACCCAGTACTTC,CASSLSSGGPRTQYF